These T cell receptor beta chains were read from a single sample in a study of Ad26.COV2.S vaccination and SARS-CoV-2 variants. The data were produced by immunoSEQ multiplex PCR, yet TCRdb's version contains in-frame clones alone and is incomplete. The data hold some 39,000 clones, with roughly 83% observed a single time. Sample: peripheral blood, taken after recovery from COVID-19. The receptors come from a human donor who had recovered from COVID-19. Both conserved end residues are part of each CDR3. A D gene is named only where the DNA matches it firmly. Not every row has a clone size; where given, it reads once, few, many or a size class.

d_gene,j_gene,v_gene,abundance,CDR3aa,CDR3nt
NA,TRBJ2-3,TRBV5-1,NA,CASSLGNPATDTQYF,TGCGCCAGCAGCTTGGGGAATCCAGCCACAGATACGCAGTATTTT
NA,TRBJ2-3,TRBV11-3,once,CASSLRPGHGTQYF,TGTGCCAGCAGCTTACGGCCCGGCCACGGTACGCAGTATTTT
TRBD2,TRBJ2-5,TRBV14,NA,CASSRTSGQETQYF,TGTGCCAGCAGCCGGACTAGCGGCCAAGAGACCCAGTACTTC
NA,TRBJ1-1,TRBV5-6,NA,CASSLFRAFTNTEAFF,TGTGCCAGCAGCCTGTTCAGGGCATTTACGAACACTGAAGCTTTCTTT
NA,TRBJ1-4,TRBV11-2,NA,CASSLVSTGGVLRKLFF,TGTGCCAGCAGCTTAGTATCGACAGGTGGCGTTTTACGAAAACTGTTTTTT
NA,TRBJ1-4,TRBV6-5,NA,CASRLGTTSEKLFF,TGTGCCAGCAGATTGGGGACTACATCCGAAAAACTGTTTTTT
NA,TRBJ1-1,TRBV5-1,NA,CASSLRVRELNTEAFF,TGCGCCAGCAGCTTGAGAGTGAGGGAATTGAACACTGAAGCTTTCTTT
NA,TRBJ1-5,TRBV6-5,few,CASSYSQADGEPQHF,TGTGCCAGCAGTTACTCGCAGGCCGACGGGGAGCCCCAGCATTTT
NA,TRBJ1-2,TRBV5-5,once,CASSLQGFMGYGYTF,TGTGCCAGCAGTCTCCAGGGGTTTATGGGCTATGGCTACACCTTC
NA,TRBJ2-1,TRBV20-1,NA,CSANNRDEQFF,TGCAGTGCTAACAATAGGGATGAGCAGTTCTTC
NA,TRBJ1-1,TRBV28,NA,CASSSGDTEAFF,TGTGCCAGCAGTTCAGGGGACACTGAAGCTTTCTTT